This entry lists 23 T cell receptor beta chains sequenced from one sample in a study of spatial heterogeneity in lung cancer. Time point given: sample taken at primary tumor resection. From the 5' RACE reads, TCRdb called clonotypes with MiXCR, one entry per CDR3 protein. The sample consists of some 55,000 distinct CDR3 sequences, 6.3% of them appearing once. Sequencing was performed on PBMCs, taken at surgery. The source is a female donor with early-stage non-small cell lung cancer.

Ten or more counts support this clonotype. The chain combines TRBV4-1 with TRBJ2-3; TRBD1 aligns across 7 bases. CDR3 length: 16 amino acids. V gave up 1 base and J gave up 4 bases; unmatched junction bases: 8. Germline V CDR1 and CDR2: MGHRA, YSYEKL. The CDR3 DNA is TGCGCCAGCAGCCAAGCTAAAGGGGGCATAGCAGATACGCAGTATTTT. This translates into CASSQAKGGIADTQYF.

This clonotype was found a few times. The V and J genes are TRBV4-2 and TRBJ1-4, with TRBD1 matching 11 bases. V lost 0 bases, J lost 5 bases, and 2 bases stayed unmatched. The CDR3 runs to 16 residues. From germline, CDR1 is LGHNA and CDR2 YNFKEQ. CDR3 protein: CASSQDGDRGNEKLFF. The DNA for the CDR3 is TGTGCCAGCAGCCAAGATGGGGACAGGGGGAATGAAAAACTGTTTTTT.

The CDR3 is CASSLEQGTYEQYF. CDR3 sequence (DNA): TGCGCCAGCAGCTTGGAACAGGGGACCTACGAGCAGTACTTC. The genes are TRBV5-1 and TRBJ2-7, with 7 bases lining up with TRBD1. The CDR3 covers 14 residues. J lost 2 bases, V lost 0 bases, and 2 bases had no gene match. Germline assignment: CDR1 SGHRS and CDR2 YFSETQ.

The CDR3 region is CASRGGTEAFF. The CDR3, as DNA: TGTGCCAGCAGAGGGGGGACTGAAGCTTTCTTT. V usage is TRBV28 and J usage is TRBJ1-1, with D perhaps TRBD1 (6 bases). With 6 bases removed from V and 5 bases from J, the gap between germline ends came to 7 bases. There are 11 residues in the CDR3. The germline V gene has CDR1 MDHEN and CDR2 SYDVKM.

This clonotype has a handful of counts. The CDR3 DNA sequence: TGTGCCAGCAGTTATCTGGGGTCCTATGGCTACACCTTC. Translation: CASSYLGSYGYTF. The V and J genes are TRBV6-5 and TRBJ1-2; D is ambiguous. CDR3 length: 13 amino acids. The germline gives CDR1 MNHEY, CDR2 SVGAGI. V was pared by 3 bases and J by 4 bases, with 9 bases between.

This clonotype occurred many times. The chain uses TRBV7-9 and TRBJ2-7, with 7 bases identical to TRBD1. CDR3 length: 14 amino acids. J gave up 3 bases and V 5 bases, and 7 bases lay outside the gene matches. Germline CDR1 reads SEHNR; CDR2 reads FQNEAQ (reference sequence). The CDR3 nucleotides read TGTGCCAGCAGCGCTGCCGGGACAGACTACGAGCAGTACGTC. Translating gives CASSAAGTDYEQYV.

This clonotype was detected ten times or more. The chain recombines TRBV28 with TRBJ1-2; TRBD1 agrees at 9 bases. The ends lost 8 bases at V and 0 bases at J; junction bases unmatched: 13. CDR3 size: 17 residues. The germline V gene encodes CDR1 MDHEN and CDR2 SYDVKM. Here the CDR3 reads CASGPGTGNPSNYGYTF. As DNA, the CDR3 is TGTGCCAGCGGTCCCGGGACAGGGAATCCATCTAACTATGGCTACACCTTC.

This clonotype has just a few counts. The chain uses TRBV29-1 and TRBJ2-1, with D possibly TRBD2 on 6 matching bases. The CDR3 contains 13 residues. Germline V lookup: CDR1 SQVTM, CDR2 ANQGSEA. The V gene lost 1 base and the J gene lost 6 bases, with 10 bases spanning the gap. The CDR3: CSVEGLDGNEQFF. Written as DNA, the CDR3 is TGCAGCGTTGAAGGACTAGACGGCAATGAGCAGTTCTTC.

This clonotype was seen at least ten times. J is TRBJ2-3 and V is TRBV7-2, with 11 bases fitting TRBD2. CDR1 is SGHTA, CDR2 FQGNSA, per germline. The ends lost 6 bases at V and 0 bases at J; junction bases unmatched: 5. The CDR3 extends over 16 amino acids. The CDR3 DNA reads TGTGCCAGCAGAGTAGCGGGGGGGTTTAGCACAGATACGCAGTATTTT. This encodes CASRVAGGFSTDTQYF. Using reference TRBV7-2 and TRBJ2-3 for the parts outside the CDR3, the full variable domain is GAGVSQSPSNKVTEKGKDVELRCDPISGHTALYWYRQSLGQGLEFLIYFQGNSAPDKSGLPSDRFSAERTGGSVSTLTIQRTQQEDSAVYLCASRVAGGFSTDTQYFGPGTRLTVL.

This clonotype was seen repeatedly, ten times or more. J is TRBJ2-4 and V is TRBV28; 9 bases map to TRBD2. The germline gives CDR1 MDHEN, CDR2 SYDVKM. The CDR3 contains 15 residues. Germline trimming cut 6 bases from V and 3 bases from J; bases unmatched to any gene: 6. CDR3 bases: TGTGCCAGCAGAGGCGGGGGGGCAAGCAAAAACATTCAGTACTTC. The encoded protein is CASRGGGASKNIQYF.

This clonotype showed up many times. CDR3 nucleotide sequence: TGTGCCAGCAGCGTAGCCATGGCTAGTGGGGGGTTCTACAATGAGCAGTTCTTC. Translation gives CASSVAMASGGFYNEQFF. The rearrangement joins TRBV9 to TRBJ2-1; possibly TRBD2 for D (6 bases). CDR1 SGDLS and CDR2 YYNGEE come from the germline V gene. V was pared by 0 bases and J by 3 bases, with 19 bases between. CDR3 length: 18 amino acids.

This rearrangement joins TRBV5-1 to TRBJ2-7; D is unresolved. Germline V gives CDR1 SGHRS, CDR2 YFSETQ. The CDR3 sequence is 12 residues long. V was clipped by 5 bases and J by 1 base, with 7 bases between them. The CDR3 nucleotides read TGCGCCAGCAGGGATCAATCCTACGAGCAGTACTTC. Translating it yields CASRDQSYEQYF.

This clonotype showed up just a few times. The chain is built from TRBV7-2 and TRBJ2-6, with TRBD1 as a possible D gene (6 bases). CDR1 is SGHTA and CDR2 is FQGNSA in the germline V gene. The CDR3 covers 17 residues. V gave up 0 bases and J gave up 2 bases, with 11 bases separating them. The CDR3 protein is CASSLASSGAGANVLTF. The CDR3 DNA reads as TGTGCCAGCAGCTTAGCCTCCTCAGGGGCTGGGGCCAACGTCCTGACTTTC.

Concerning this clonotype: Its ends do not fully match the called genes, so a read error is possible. The CDR3, as DNA: TGTGCCAGCAGCTTAGCGGGAGGGAGAAAGCTCTTC. Translation: CASSLAGGRKLF. The rearrangement uses TRBV11-2 and TRBJ2-1; 8 bases line up with TRBD2. CDR1 is SGHAT, CDR2 FQNNGV, per germline. CDR3 length: 12 residues.

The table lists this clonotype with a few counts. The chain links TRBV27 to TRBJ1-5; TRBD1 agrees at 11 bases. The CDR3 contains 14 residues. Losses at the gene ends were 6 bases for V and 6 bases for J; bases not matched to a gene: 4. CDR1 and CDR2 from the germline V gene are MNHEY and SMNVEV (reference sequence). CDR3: CASSTDRGLQPQHF. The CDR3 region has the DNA TGTGCCAGCAGCACGGACAGGGGGCTTCAGCCCCAGCATTTT.

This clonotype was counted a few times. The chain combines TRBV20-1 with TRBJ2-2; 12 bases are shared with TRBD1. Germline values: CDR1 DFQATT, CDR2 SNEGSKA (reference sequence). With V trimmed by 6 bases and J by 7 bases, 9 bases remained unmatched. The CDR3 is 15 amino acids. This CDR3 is CSALKGQGAGGELFF. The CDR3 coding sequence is TGCAGTGCCCTAAAGGGACAGGGGGCGGGCGGGGAGCTGTTTTTT.

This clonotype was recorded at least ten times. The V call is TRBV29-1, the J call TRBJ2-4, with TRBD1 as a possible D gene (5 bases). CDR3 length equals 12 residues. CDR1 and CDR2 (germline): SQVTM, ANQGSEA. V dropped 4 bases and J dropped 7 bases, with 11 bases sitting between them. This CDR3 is CSVAGHRNIQYF. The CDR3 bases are TGCAGCGTTGCAGGGCACCGGAACATTCAGTACTTC.

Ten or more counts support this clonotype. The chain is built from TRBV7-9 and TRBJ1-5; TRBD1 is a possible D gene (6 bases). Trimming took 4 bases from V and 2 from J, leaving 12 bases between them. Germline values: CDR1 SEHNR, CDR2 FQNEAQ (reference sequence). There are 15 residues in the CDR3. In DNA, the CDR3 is TGTGCCAGCAGCTCGACAGGAAAGGGCAATCAGCCCCAGCATTTT. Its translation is CASSSTGKGNQPQHF.

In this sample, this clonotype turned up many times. CDR3 amino acids: CASSLGDSQETQYF. The CDR3, as DNA: TGCGCCAGCAGCCTCGGGGATTCCCAAGAGACCCAGTACTTC. The chain couples TRBV5-1 to TRBJ2-5; D may be TRBD2 (5 bases). V gave up 4 bases and J gave up 1 base, with 11 bases separating them. This CDR3 contains 14 residues. Germline loops: CDR1 SGHRS, CDR2 YFSETQ.

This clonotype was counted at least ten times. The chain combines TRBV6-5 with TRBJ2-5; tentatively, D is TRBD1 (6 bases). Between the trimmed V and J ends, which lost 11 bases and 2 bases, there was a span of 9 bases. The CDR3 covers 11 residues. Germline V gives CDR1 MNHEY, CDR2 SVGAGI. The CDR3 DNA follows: TGTGCCGTCCAGGGGCAAGAGACCCAGTACTTC. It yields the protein CAVQGQETQYF.

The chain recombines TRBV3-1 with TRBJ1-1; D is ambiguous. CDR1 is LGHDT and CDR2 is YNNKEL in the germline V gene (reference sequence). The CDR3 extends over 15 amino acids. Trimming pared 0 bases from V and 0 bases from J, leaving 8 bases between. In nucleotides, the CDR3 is TGTGCCAGCAGCCAAGATTCGGGTTTGAACACTGAAGCTTTCTTT. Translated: CASSQDSGLNTEAFF.

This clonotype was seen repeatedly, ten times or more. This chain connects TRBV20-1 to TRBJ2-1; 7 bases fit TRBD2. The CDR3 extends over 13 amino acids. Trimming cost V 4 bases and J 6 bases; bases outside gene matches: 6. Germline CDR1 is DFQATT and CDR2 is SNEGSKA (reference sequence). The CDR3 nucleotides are TGCAGTGCTAACGCGGGAGTAGGCAATGAGCAGTTCTTC. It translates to CSANAGVGNEQFF.

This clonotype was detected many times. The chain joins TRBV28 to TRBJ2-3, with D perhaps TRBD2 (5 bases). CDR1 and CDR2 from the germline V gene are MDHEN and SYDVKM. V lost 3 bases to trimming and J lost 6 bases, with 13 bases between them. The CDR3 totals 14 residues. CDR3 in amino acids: CASSLSEGWDTQYF. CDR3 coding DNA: TGTGCCAGCAGTTTGAGCGAGGGATGGGATACGCAGTATTTT.